The text below deals with one T cell receptor (beta chain). This specimen comes from a study of regulatory T cells in long-lasting Graves disease. Study background: Graves' patients, newly diagnosed, had taken antithyroid drugs under 3 months.

Time point: newly diagnosed GD, antithyroid drugs for less than 3 months. The TCR library was prepared using RNA isolated from PBMCs. Sequencing libraries for TCR beta were prepared with iRepertoire HTBI primers and Arm-PCR of CDR3 regions. TCRdb ran MiXCR on the multiplex PCR reads and lists one entry per CDR3 protein. The table records about 530,000 distinct CDR3 sequences, about 15% of them present only once. There are 14 residues in the CDR3. Trimming took off 6 bases at V and 0 bases at J, with 8 bases between the two ends. These same records also appear under a second study, on T cells in Graves' hyperthyroidism and ophthalmopathy.

The source is a woman aged 40 to 65 with Graves disease. The J gene is TRBJ2-2, the V gene TRBV12-3 or TRBV12-4; D is uncertain. The sequenced sample was peripheral blood mononuclear cells (PBMCs), obtained at new diagnosis, from a patient treated with antithyroid drugs. CDR3 coding DNA: TGTGCCAGCAGAGAAGATCCGAACACCGGGGAGCTGTTTTTT. The encoded protein is CASREDPNTGELFF.